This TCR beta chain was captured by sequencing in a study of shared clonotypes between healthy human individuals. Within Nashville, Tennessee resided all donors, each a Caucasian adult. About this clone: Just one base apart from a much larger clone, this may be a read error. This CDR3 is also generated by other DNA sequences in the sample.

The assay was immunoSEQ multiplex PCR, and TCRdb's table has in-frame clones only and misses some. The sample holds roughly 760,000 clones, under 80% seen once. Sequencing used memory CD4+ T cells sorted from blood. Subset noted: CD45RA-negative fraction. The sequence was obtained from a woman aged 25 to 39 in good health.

CDR3 DNA: TGCGCCAGCAGCACGGACACGAGCTCCTACAATGAGCAGTTCTTC. Residues: CASSTDTSSYNEQFF. The V call is TRBV5-1, the J call TRBJ2-1, with D possibly TRBD1 on 5 matching bases. There are 15 residues in the CDR3. V was trimmed by 4 bases and J by 0 bases, leaving 11 bases between them. Germline V CDR1 and CDR2: SGHRS, YFSETQ.